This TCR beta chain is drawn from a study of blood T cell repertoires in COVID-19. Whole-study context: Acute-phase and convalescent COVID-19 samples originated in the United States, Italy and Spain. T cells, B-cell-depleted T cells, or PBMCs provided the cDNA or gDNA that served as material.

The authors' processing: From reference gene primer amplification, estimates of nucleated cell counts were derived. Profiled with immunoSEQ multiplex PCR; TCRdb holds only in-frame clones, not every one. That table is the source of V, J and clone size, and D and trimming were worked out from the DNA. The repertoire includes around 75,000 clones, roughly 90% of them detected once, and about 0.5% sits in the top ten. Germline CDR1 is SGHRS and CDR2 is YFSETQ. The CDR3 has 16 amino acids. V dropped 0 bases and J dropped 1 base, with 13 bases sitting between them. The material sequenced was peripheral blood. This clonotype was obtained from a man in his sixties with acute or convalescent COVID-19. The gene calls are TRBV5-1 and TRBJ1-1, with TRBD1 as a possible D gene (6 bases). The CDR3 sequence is CASSLAVGAKNTEAFF. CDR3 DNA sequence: TGCGCCAGCAGCTTGGCCGTGGGGGCCAAGAACACTGAAGCTTTCTTT. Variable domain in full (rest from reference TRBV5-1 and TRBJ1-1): KAGVTQTPRYLIKTRGQQVTLSCSPISGHRSVSWYQQTPGQGLQFLFEYFSETQRNKGNFPGRFSGRQFSNSRSEMNVSTLELGDSALYLCASSLAVGAKNTEAFFGQGTRLTVV.